The clone carrying this TCR beta chain has a count of ten or more. Its antigen is not known. From germline, CDR1 is SNHLY and CDR2 FYNNEI. The CDR3 has 15 amino acids. Trimming removed 4 bases at V and 1 base at J, with 13 bases between. RNA transcripts provided the source from which TCR beta CDR3 regions were amplified. Researchers ran a first-round RT-PCR on the TCR CDR3 using the HTBI primer set. TCRdb ran MiXCR on the multiplex PCR reads and lists one entry per CDR3 protein. The sample has about 290,000 distinct CDR3 sequences, 13% seen once. This sample stems from a study of T cells in Graves' hyperthyroidism and ophthalmopathy. On the study more broadly: Initial diagnosis, before any treatment, was when peripheral blood was collected.

Using around 10 ml of fresh peripheral blood, PBMCs were prepared. Study observations and caveats: Most clonotypes expanded in thyroid above 0.001 were likewise present in blood.

The receptor comes from a woman in her thirties with Graves' hyperthyroidism that later progressed to Graves' ophthalmopathy. The chain links TRBV2 to TRBJ1-1; tentative D call: TRBD1 (5 bases). What was sequenced was blood. CDR3 in amino acids: CASSGYSDKNTEAFF. The CDR3 DNA reads TGTGCCAGCAGTGGGTATTCGGACAAGAACACTGAAGCTTTCTTT.